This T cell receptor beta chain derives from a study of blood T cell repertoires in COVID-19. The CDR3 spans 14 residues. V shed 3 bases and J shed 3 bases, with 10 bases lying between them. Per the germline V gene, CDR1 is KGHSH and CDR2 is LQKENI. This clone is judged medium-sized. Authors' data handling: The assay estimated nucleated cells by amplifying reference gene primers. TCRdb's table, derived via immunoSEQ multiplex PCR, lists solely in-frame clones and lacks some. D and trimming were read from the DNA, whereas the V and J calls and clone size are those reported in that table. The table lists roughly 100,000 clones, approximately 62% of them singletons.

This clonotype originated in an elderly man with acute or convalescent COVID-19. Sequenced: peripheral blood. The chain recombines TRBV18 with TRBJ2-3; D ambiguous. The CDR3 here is CASSPTFTTDTQYF. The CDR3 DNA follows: TGTGCCAGCTCACCGACATTTACGACAGATACGCAGTATTTT.